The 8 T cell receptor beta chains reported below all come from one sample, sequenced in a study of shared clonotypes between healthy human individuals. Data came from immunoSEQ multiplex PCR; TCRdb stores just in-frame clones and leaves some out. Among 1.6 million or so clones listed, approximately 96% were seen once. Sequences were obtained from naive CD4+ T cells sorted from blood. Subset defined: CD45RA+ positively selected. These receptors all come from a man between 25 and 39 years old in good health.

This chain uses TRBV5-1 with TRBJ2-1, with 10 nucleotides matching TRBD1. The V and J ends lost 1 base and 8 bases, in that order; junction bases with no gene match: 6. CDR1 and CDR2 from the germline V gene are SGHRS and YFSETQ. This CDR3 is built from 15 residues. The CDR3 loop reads CASSLRQGARDEQFF. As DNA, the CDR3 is TGCGCCAGCAGCTTGAGACAGGGGGCGCGGGATGAGCAGTTCTTC.

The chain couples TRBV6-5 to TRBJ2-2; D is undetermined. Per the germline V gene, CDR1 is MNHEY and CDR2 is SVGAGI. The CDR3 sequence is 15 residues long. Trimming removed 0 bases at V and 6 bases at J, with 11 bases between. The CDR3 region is CASSYSVYVAGELFF. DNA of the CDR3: TGTGCCAGCAGTTACTCAGTCTATGTGGCCGGGGAGCTGTTTTTT.

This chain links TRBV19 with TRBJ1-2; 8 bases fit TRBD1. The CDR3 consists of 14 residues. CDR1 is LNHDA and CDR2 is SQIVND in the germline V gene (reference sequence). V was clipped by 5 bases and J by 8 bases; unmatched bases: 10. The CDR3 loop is CASSFQGQGGGYTF. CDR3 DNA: TGTGCCAGTAGTTTCCAAGGACAGGGCGGAGGCTACACCTTC.

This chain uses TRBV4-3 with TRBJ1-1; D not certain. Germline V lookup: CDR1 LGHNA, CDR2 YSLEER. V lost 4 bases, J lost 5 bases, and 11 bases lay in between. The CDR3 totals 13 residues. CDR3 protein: CASSLALGTEAFF. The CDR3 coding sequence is TGCGCCAGCAGCCTTGCTTTAGGGACTGAAGCTTTCTTT.

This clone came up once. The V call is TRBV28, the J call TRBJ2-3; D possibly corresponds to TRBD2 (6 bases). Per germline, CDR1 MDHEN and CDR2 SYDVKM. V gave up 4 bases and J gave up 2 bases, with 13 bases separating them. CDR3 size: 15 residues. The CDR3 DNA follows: TGTGCCAGCAGTTGGACGCGCGGGAACACAGATACGCAGTATTTT. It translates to CASSWTRGNTDTQYF.

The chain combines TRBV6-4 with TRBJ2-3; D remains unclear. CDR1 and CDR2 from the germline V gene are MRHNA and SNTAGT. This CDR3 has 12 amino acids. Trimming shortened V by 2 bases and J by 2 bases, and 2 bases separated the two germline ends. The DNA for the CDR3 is TGTGCCAGCAGTGACACCACAGATACGCAGTATTTT. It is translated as CASSDTTDTQYF.

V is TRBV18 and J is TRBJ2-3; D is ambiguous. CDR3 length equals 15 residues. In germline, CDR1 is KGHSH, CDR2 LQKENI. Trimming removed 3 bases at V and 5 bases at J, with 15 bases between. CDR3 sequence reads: CASSPANLLVDTQYF. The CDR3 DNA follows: TGTGCCAGCTCACCTGCTAACCTCTTGGTAGATACGCAGTATTTT.

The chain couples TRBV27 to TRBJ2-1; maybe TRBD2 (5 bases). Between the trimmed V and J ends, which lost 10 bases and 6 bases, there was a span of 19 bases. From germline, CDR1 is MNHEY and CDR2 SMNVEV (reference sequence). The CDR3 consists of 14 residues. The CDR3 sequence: CATRREFSSNEQFF. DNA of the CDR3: TGTGCCACCAGAAGGGAGTTCAGTAGCAATGAGCAGTTCTTC.